This passage covers 8 T cell receptor beta chains from one sample sequenced in a study of CD8+ T cells in alopecia areata (dated by TCRdb to about 2018). Libraries were made using the immunoSEQ multiplex PCR assay. To provide template for TCR sequencing, every sample had RNA extracted and reverse transcribed into cDNA. TCRdb re-hosts the immuneACCESS table, in-frame sequences only. Its copies lack some clones; in the studies checked, an unresolved V gene accounts for under half of them, and the cause for the rest is not known. Here the sample has 200,000 or so clones; approximately 52% occur a single time. The ten largest clones capture less than 0.6% of the sample. The time point label of this sample denotes: baseline before oral tofacitinib. The source material was CD4+ T cells sorted from blood, sampled at week 0. The receptors shown here come from a human donor with alopecia areata.

CDR3 bases: TGTGCCTGGATACCCCCGGGACAGACTGAGAACACCGGGGAGCTGTTTTTT. Amino acids: CAWIPPGQTENTGELFF. The J gene is TRBJ2-2, the V gene TRBV30; 7 bases fit TRBD1. In germline, CDR1 is GTSNPN, CDR2 SVGIG (reference sequence). Unmatched junction bases numbered 12, after V lost 4 bases and J lost 1 base. This CDR3 is 17 amino acids long.

This sequence joins TRBV9 and TRBJ2-3; possibly TRBD2 for D (6 bases). The CDR3 is 16 amino acids. The V and J ends lost 0 bases and 8 bases respectively, with 19 bases between them. CDR1 is SGDLS, CDR2 YYNGEE, per germline. The CDR3 DNA reads as TGTGCCAGCAGCGTAGAGGGCGGGGCCCCGCAAGGTACGCAGTATTTT. Its protein product is CASSVEGGAPQGTQYF.

There are many counts of this clone. Other DNA sequences within the sample encode an identical CDR3. The genes are TRBV5-1 and TRBJ2-3, with D tentatively TRBD2 (5 bases). Per the germline V gene, CDR1 is SGHRS and CDR2 is YFSETQ. V was clipped by 0 bases and J by 0 bases, with 5 bases between them. This CDR3 spans 14 amino acids. CDR3 sequence reads: CASSLGTSTDTQYF. DNA of the CDR3: TGCGCCAGCAGCTTGGGGACTAGCACAGATACGCAGTATTTT.

The table lists this clone with a count of one. The genes are TRBV14 and TRBJ1-1; no clear D. Trimming removed 1 base from V and 5 bases from J, with 8 bases in between. This CDR3 spans 13 amino acids. Germline V gene lookup returns CDR1 SGHDN and CDR2 FVKESK. CDR3 sequence reads: CASSQVLGTEAFF. DNA for the CDR3: TGTGCCAGCAGCCAAGTACTAGGAACTGAAGCTTTCTTT. The entire variable domain, with the rest obtained from reference TRBV14 and TRBJ1-1, is as follows: EAGVTQFPSHSVIEKGQTVTLRCDPISGHDNLYWYRRVMGKEIKFLLHFVKESKQDESGMPNNRFLAERTGGTYSTLKVQPAELEDSGVYFCASSQVLGTEAFFGQGTRLTVV.

V and J are TRBV7-8 and TRBJ2-5, with 9 bases fitting TRBD2. Germline lookup yields CDR1 SGHVS and CDR2 FQNEAQ. V lost 0 bases, J lost 4 bases, and 9 bases stayed unmatched. The CDR3 is 17 residues long. The chain's CDR3 is CASSLARREGLGETQYF. CDR3 sequence (DNA): TGTGCCAGCAGCTTAGCTCGGCGGGAGGGCCTAGGAGAGACCCAGTACTTC.

In this sample, this clone turned up a few times. V usage is TRBV11-2 and J usage is TRBJ2-7; TRBD1 is a possible D gene (6 bases). This CDR3 is 15 amino acids long. V was clipped by 4 bases and J by 0 bases, with 13 bases between them. Germline V gives CDR1 SGHAT, CDR2 FQNNGV. CDR3 loop: CASSSLQGNSYEQYF. CDR3 DNA: TGTGCCAGCAGCTCGCTACAGGGAAACTCCTACGAGCAGTACTTC. Based on the CDR3 plus reference TRBV11-2 and TRBJ2-7, the full variable domain is EAGVAQSPRYKIIEKRQSVAFWCNPISGHATLYWYQQILGQGPKLLIQFQNNGVVDDSQLPKDRFSAERLKGVDSTLKIQPAKLEDSAVYLCASSSLQGNSYEQYFGPGTRLTVT.

The CDR3 protein is CASSRGQVNGELFF. In DNA, the CDR3 is TGTGCCAGCAGCAGGGGACAGGTGAACGGGGAGCTGTTTTTT. The gene calls are TRBV11-3 and TRBJ2-2; 8 bases fit TRBD1. The germline CDR1 and CDR2 sequences are SGHNT and YENEEA. V lost 5 bases to trimming and J lost 7 bases; unmatched junction nucleotides: 6. The CDR3 totals 14 residues.

This clone was seen more than once but under ten times. The chain carries TRBV6-1 and TRBJ1-5, with D unclear. The CDR3 has 13 amino acids. The germline V gene encodes CDR1 MNHNS and CDR2 SASEGT. V gave up 3 bases and J gave up 9 bases, with 12 bases separating them. The CDR3 bases are TGTGCCAGCAGTGAGGCCCCGGGTCGGCCCCAGCATTTT. Its translation is CASSEAPGRPQHF.